This T cell receptor (beta chain) was found in a study of neurological immune-mediated disorders. The CDR3 is made up of 13 amino acids. V lost 4 bases and J lost 5, with 12 bases in between. The germline V gene encodes CDR1 SGDLS and CDR2 YYNGEE. This clonotype was detected many times. Volunteers from a blood bank in Maryland, USA, made up the healthy controls. 5'RACE with 10-nucleotide random UMIs generated the cDNA. Every sequencing run generated over 170 million TCR-beta sequences from 15-18 subjects. Using its own MiXCR run on the 5' RACE reads, TCRdb lists one record per CDR3 protein. The profile shows 35,000 to 45,000 distinct CDR3 sequences, about 7% of them singletons.

This TCR was sampled from a woman in her 40s in good health. The rearrangement joins TRBV9 to TRBJ2-5; maybe TRBD2 (5 bases). What was sequenced was PBMCs. The DNA of the CDR3 is TGTGCCAGCAGCCAGACTTGGGAGGAGACCCAGTACTTC. Translating it yields CASSQTWEETQYF. Full variable domain (rest looked up from reference TRBV9 and TRBJ2-5): DSGVTQTPKHLITATGQRVTLRCSPRSGDLSVYWYQQSLDQGLQFLIQYYNGEERAKGNILERFSAQQFPDLHSELNLSSLELGDSALYFCASSQTWEETQYFGPGTRLLVL.